Given below is one T cell receptor (beta chain) in context. The data were obtained in a study of blood T cell repertoires in COVID-19. Study-wide context: T cells, B-cell-depleted T cells, or PBMCs provided the cDNA or gDNA that served as material.

In the original analysis: Counts of nucleated cells, estimated from reference gene primer amplification, were obtained. Using immunoSEQ multiplex PCR, the repertoire was profiled, and TCRdb retains in-frame clones only, with some absent. V and J calls and clone size are as listed in that table; D and trimming were resolved from the DNA. The table lists 150,000 to 200,000 clones, about 88% of them singletons. This CDR3 contains 13 residues. V gave up 7 bases and J gave up 2 bases, with 14 bases separating them. Germline CDR1 reads SQVTM; CDR2 reads ANQGSEA. Seattle patients were enrolled during active infection and followed longitudinally.

Specimen: peripheral blood. The chain has TRBV29-1 and TRBJ1-1; no firm D call. This TCR was sampled from a man aged 55 to 70 with COVID-19, enrolled during active disease. Here the CDR3 reads CSGSGRANTEAFF. The CDR3 bases are TGCAGCGGCTCGGGGAGGGCTAACACTGAAGCTTTCTTT.